A single sample is the source of the 11 T cell receptor beta chains below, sequenced in a study of T cell responses to AZD1222 COVID-19 vaccine. The table came from immunoSEQ multiplex PCR; TCRdb's copy has only in-frame clones and leaves some out. The sample records 140,000 to 150,000 clones, roughly 93% being singletons. Sequenced material: peripheral blood, taken after recovery from COVID-19. Receptors were obtained from an adult who had recovered from COVID-19.

The gene calls are TRBV11-2 and TRBJ2-7, with 9 bases matching TRBD2. Germline CDR1 SGHAT, CDR2 FQNNGV. The ends lost 8 bases at V and 6 bases at J; junction bases unmatched: 14. The CDR3 extends over 15 amino acids. Here the CDR3 reads CASAEPGLAAREQYF. As DNA, the CDR3 is TGTGCCAGCGCCGAACCGGGACTAGCTGCCCGCGAGCAGTACTTC.

The J gene is TRBJ2-3, the V gene TRBV7-9; a weak D match, TRBD1 (5 bases). Per germline, CDR1 SEHNR and CDR2 FQNEAQ (reference sequence). The CDR3 spans 12 residues. Trimming stripped 7 bases from V and 6 bases from J, with 11 bases between. The CDR3 loop is CASTEGVDTQYF. The CDR3 DNA reads as TGTGCCAGCACCGAAGGGGTGGATACGCAGTATTTT.

V gene TRBV5-1 combines with J gene TRBJ2-7, with D unresolved. CDR1 is SGHRS and CDR2 is YFSETQ in the germline V gene. The CDR3 runs 11 residues. V was clipped by 2 bases and J by 4 bases, with 4 bases between them. The CDR3 loop is CASSFGYEQYF. CDR3 DNA: TGCGCCAGCAGCTTTGGTTACGAGCAGTACTTC.

This chain connects TRBV7-6 to TRBJ1-5; D uncertain. The CDR3 runs to 13 residues. Germline-derived CDR1 and CDR2 are SGHVS and FNYEAQ. Trimming shortened V by 0 bases and J by 7 bases, and 7 bases separated the two germline ends. CDR3 DNA sequence: TGTGCCAGCAGCTTAGCGCTAGAGCAGCCCCAGCATTTT. Protein: CASSLALEQPQHF.

The chain links TRBV7-9 to TRBJ2-7, with unresolved D. This CDR3 contains 11 residues. V shed 5 bases and J shed 3 bases, with 5 bases lying between them. The V gene's germline CDR1 is SEHNR and CDR2 FQNEAQ (reference sequence). The chain's CDR3 is CASSLYYEQYF. CDR3 sequence (DNA): TGTGCCAGCAGCCTCTACTACGAGCAGTACTTC.

The rearrangement links TRBV18 to TRBJ1-1, with 9 bases matching TRBD1. Unmatched junction bases numbered 5, after V lost 8 bases and J lost 1 base. This CDR3 region has 14 residues. Per the germline V gene, CDR1 is KGHSH and CDR2 is LQKENI. CDR3 bases: TGTGCCAGCACCCGGGACAGGGAGAACACTGAAGCTTTCTTT. Residues: CASTRDRENTEAFF.

The chain carries TRBV4-1 and TRBJ2-7; D not resolved. The germline V and J ends were trimmed by 0 bases and 2 bases, with 11 bases remaining between them. This CDR3 is built from 15 residues. CDR1 and CDR2 from the germline V gene are MGHRA and YSYEKL. For the CDR3, the DNA is TGCGCCAGCAGCCAAGATATCAGGACGACCTACGAGCAGTACTTC. As protein: CASSQDIRTTYEQYF.

The chain is built from TRBV27 and TRBJ2-7, with TRBD2 identical over 8 bases. V dropped 4 bases and J dropped 3; count of bases not matched to a gene: 11. Germline values: CDR1 MNHEY, CDR2 SMNVEV (reference sequence). This CDR3 comprises 16 residues. The CDR3 loop reads CASSSFGASGHYEQYF. DNA of the CDR3: TGTGCCAGCAGTTCATTTGGGGCTAGCGGGCACTACGAGCAGTACTTC.

The V gene is TRBV28, the J gene TRBJ2-3, with D possibly TRBD2 on 6 matching bases. In germline, CDR1 is MDHEN, CDR2 SYDVKM. There are 15 residues in the CDR3. V lost 5 bases, J lost 5 bases, and 17 bases lay in between. In DNA form, the CDR3 reads TGTGCCAGCAGTCTTACGTGGGGGGAAGGAGATACGCAGTATTTT. This encodes CASSLTWGEGDTQYF.

V gene TRBV19 combines with J gene TRBJ2-3; 11 positions match TRBD2. V lost 1 base, J lost 0 bases, and 3 bases stayed unmatched. This CDR3 is 17 amino acids long. CDR1 and CDR2 (germline): LNHDA, SQIVND (reference sequence). The CDR3 protein is CASSIGRTSGSTDTQYF. The CDR3 nucleotides are TGTGCCAGTAGTATAGGGCGGACTAGCGGGAGCACAGATACGCAGTATTTT.

The gene calls are TRBV9 and TRBJ2-1; D ambiguous. Trimming removed 4 bases from V and 2 bases from J, with 16 bases in between. Per germline, CDR1 SGDLS and CDR2 YYNGEE. This CDR3 has 16 residues. In nucleotides, the CDR3 is TGTGCCAGCAGCCCCCTGGGTGCCGGCCCCTACAATGAGCAGTTCTTC. Translated, it gives CASSPLGAGPYNEQFF. Based on the CDR3 plus reference TRBV9 and TRBJ2-1, the full variable domain is DSGVTQTPKHLITATGQRVTLRCSPRSGDLSVYWYQQSLDQGLQFLIQYYNGEERAKGNILERFSAQQFPDLHSELNLSSLELGDSALYFCASSPLGAGPYNEQFFGPGTRLTVL.